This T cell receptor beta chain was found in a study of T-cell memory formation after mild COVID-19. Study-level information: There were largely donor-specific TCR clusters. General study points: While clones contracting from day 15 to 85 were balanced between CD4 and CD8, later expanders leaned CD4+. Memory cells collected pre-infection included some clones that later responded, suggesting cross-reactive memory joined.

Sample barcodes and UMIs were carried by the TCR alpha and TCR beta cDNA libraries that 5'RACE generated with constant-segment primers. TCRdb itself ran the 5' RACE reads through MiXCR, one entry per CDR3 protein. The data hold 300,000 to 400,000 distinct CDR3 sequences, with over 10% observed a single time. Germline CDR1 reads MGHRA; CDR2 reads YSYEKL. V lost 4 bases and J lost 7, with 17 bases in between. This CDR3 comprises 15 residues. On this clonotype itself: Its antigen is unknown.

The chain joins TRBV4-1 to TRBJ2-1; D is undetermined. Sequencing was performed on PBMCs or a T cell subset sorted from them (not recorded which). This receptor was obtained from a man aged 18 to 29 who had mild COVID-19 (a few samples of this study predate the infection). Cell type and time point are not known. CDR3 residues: CASSPEDLLKNEQFF. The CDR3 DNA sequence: TGCGCCAGCAGCCCTGAAGATTTGCTCAAAAATGAGCAGTTCTTC.